The following is a T cell receptor beta chain sequence with its context. Antigen unknown. These data belong to a study of cytomegalovirus exposure and HLA in healthy donors. Overall study findings and caveats: In a later analysis, at a false discovery rate of 0.05, roughly 16,000 TCR beta sequences matched HLA alleles. As was reported, the classifier diagnosed cytomegalovirus status with high specificity and sensitivity. Across HLA loci, a later analysis found differing TCR association rates, with DRB1 most and HLA-C fewest. There was a cluster of highly shared sequence variants that was likely a sequencing artifact.

13 Jbeta primers and 60 Vbeta primers were used for the PCR. Clones were sequenced by immunoSEQ multiplex PCR, and TCRdb holds only the in-frame ones, with some missing. The repertoire includes 150,000 or so clones, roughly 80% of them detected once, and 0.38% sits in the top ten. CDR3 length: 20 amino acids. The germline V gene has CDR1 MGHRA and CDR2 YSYEKL. With 1 base clipped from V and 6 bases from J, the junction kept 23 bases outside the gene matches. J is TRBJ1-2 and V is TRBV4-1; 7 bases are a match to TRBD1. The origin of this receptor is a boy younger than 10 in good health and CMV-seronegative. The specimen sequenced was PBMCs. CDR3 loop: CASSQGRTGGHLPLENGYTF. The CDR3 DNA is TGCGCCAGCAGCCAAGGCCGGACAGGCGGGCACCTCCCGCTCGAAAATGGCTACACCTTC.